These 27 T cell receptor beta chains were all obtained from the same sample, sequenced in a study of cytomegalovirus exposure and HLA in healthy donors. The PCR was carried out with 60 Vbeta primers and 13 Jbeta primers. TCRdb's table, derived via immunoSEQ multiplex PCR, lists solely in-frame clones and lacks some. The repertoire includes fewer than 85,000 clones, approximately 77% of them detected once, and over 8.5% sits in the top ten. Sequencing input: PBMCs. The receptor source for this set is a woman between 40 and 55 years old in good health and CMV-seropositive.

This clone was seen a handful of times. V usage is TRBV10-2 and J usage is TRBJ1-1; 7 nucleotides agree with TRBD1. Germline V CDR1 and CDR2: WSHSY, SAAADI. The trim removed 2 bases at V and 11 bases at J, leaving 17 bases unmatched. The CDR3 has 16 amino acids. The CDR3 sequence is CASSETIRQGSGRAFF. The CDR3 coding sequence is TGCGCCAGCAGTGAGACAATACGACAGGGCTCTGGGCGCGCTTTCTTT.

The chain combines TRBV5-4 with TRBJ1-1, with a weak D call TRBD1 (6 bases). The germline V gene has CDR1 SGHNT and CDR2 YYREEE (reference sequence). This CDR3 region has 13 residues. V lost 4 bases and J lost 5, with 12 bases in between. CDR3 DNA: TGTGCCAGCAGCGGGCACAGGGAAACTGAAGCTTTCTTT. Translating it yields CASSGHRETEAFF.

The chain carries TRBV28 and TRBJ2-6; possibly TRBD2 for D (5 bases). Trimming took 6 bases from V and 1 from J, leaving 16 bases between them. There are 17 residues in the CDR3. The germline V gene has CDR1 MDHEN and CDR2 SYDVKM. The CDR3 bases are TGTGCCAGCAGAAACGAGGGCCTCAGTTCTGGGGCCAACGTCCTGACTTTC. Encoded protein: CASRNEGLSSGANVLTF.

The gene calls are TRBV5-1 and TRBJ2-1; 7 bases align to TRBD2. Germline V gives CDR1 SGHRS, CDR2 YFSETQ. With V trimmed by 0 bases and J by 10 bases, 7 bases remained unmatched. CDR3 length: 14 residues. CDR3 protein: CASSLVAGVEEQFF. Written as DNA, the CDR3 is TGCGCCAGCAGCTTGGTTGCGGGAGTGGAGGAGCAGTTCTTC.

The J gene is TRBJ1-2, the V gene TRBV6-5; no reliable D call. The CDR3 sequence is 13 residues long. The V end was cut by 4 bases, the J end by 7 bases, with 13 bases between. Germline loops: CDR1 MNHEY, CDR2 SVGAGI. CDR3 in amino acids: CASSFTESVGYTF. DNA for the CDR3: TGTGCCAGCAGTTTCACAGAGAGTGTTGGCTACACCTTC.

The rearrangement uses TRBV5-4 and TRBJ2-7; 11 bases agree with TRBD1. Germline loops: CDR1 SGHNT, CDR2 YYREEE (reference sequence). With 3 bases clipped from V and 3 bases from J, the junction kept 2 bases outside the gene matches. The CDR3 has 14 residues. CDR3 region: CASSWDRGNYEQYF. The CDR3 DNA sequence: TGTGCCAGCAGCTGGGACAGGGGGAACTACGAGCAGTACTTC.

The V call is TRBV9, the J call TRBJ1-3; no firm D call. V was clipped by 2 bases and J by 1 base, with 7 bases between them. The CDR3 has 14 amino acids. CDR1 SGDLS and CDR2 YYNGEE come from the germline V gene. The DNA for the CDR3 is TGTGCCAGCAGCGTGGGCCCTTCTGGAAACACCATATATTTT. Its protein is CASSVGPSGNTIYF.

The chain employs TRBV30 and TRBJ2-3, with 7 bases matching TRBD2. This CDR3 comprises 14 residues. V shed 1 base, J shed 7 bases, and the junction held 8 bases outside the gene matches. CDR1 and CDR2 from the germline V gene are GTSNPN and SVGIG (reference sequence). CDR3 DNA sequence: TGTGCCTGGAGTGCCGGGCCCGGGGGGAATACGCAGTATTTT. Translating it yields CAWSAGPGGNTQYF. The full variable domain, completed using reference TRBV30 and TRBJ2-3, is SQTIHQWPATLVQPVGSPLSLECTVEGTSNPNLYWYRQAAGRGLQLLFYSVGIGQISSEVPQNLSASRPQDRQFILSSKKLLLSDSGFYLCAWSAGPGGNTQYFGPGTRLTVL.

This chain uses TRBV9 with TRBJ2-2; 9 nucleotides agree with TRBD2. Germline V CDR1 and CDR2: SGDLS, YYNGEE. The CDR3 extends over 17 amino acids. Trimming at V came to 2 bases and at J to 0 bases, leaving 5 bases not matched to a gene. The CDR3 DNA reads TGTGCCAGCAGCGTGGAGACTAGCGGAACGAACACCGGGGAGCTGTTTTTT. Translated: CASSVETSGTNTGELFF.

The chain is built from TRBV18 and TRBJ2-1, with TRBD2 identical over 8 bases. This CDR3 spans 16 amino acids. Per germline, CDR1 KGHSH and CDR2 LQKENI. Losses at the gene ends were 6 bases for V and 2 bases for J; bases not matched to a gene: 9. CDR3: CASSLTKGLAYNEQFF. CDR3 bases: TGTGCCAGCTCTCTAACAAAGGGACTAGCCTACAATGAGCAGTTCTTC.

V and J are TRBV7-2 and TRBJ2-3; 10 bases are shared with TRBD2. The trim removed 9 bases at V and 4 bases at J, leaving 7 bases unmatched. Germline values: CDR1 SGHTA, CDR2 FQGNSA. This CDR3 comprises 14 residues. This CDR3 reads CARGAGGPADTQYF. The CDR3 coding sequence is TGTGCCAGGGGAGCGGGGGGGCCTGCAGATACGCAGTATTTT. Drawing the rest from reference TRBV7-2 and TRBJ2-3, the complete variable domain is GAGVSQSPSNKVTEKGKDVELRCDPISGHTALYWYRQSLGQGLEFLIYFQGNSAPDKSGLPSDRFSAERTGGSVSTLTIQRTQQEDSAVYLCARGAGGPADTQYFGPGTRLTVL.

J is TRBJ1-5 and V is TRBV5-1; 9 nucleotides line up with TRBD1. V lost 2 bases and J lost 6; bases outside the gene matches: 3. The CDR3 consists of 14 residues. Germline values: CDR1 SGHRS, CDR2 YFSETQ. CDR3 sequence reads: CASSLQGAGQPQHF. The CDR3, as DNA: TGCGCCAGCAGCTTACAGGGGGCAGGTCAGCCCCAGCATTTT.

The rearrangement joins TRBV5-1 to TRBJ2-6; D not certain. Germline V gene lookup returns CDR1 SGHRS and CDR2 YFSETQ. The ends were cut back, 3 bases at V and 0 bases at J, with 7 bases in the middle. The CDR3 loop spans 15 amino acids. CDR3 amino acids: CASSSGDSGANVLTF. The DNA for the CDR3 is TGCGCCAGCAGCTCAGGCGACTCTGGGGCCAACGTCCTGACTTTC.

J is TRBJ2-7 and V is TRBV5-6, with D possibly matching TRBD2 (6 bases). The V end was cut by 4 bases, the J end by 2 bases, with 16 bases between. Germline CDR1 SGHDT, CDR2 YYEEEE. CDR3 size: 15 residues. The DNA for the CDR3 is TGTGCCAGCAGCCCAGGTATGGGGGGTGCCTACGAGCAGTACTTC. It yields the protein CASSPGMGGAYEQYF.

This chain uses TRBV5-1 with TRBJ2-7; D remains ambiguous. Germline CDR1 reads SGHRS; CDR2 reads YFSETQ. The CDR3 covers 12 residues. V was cut by 3 bases and J by 0 bases, with 4 bases left in between. CDR3 DNA sequence: TGCGCCAGCAGCTCCAACTCCTACGAGCAGTACTTC. Its protein product is CASSSNSYEQYF. The full variable domain, completed using reference TRBV5-1 and TRBJ2-7, is KAGVTQTPRYLIKTRGQQVTLSCSPISGHRSVSWYQQTPGQGLQFLFEYFSETQRNKGNFPGRFSGRQFSNSRSEMNVSTLELGDSALYLCASSSNSYEQYFGPGTRLTVT.

This chain links TRBV6-5 with TRBJ2-7; 9 nucleotides agree with TRBD1. Trimming removed 6 bases from V and 3 bases from J; junction bases left unmatched: 9. Germline V CDR1 and CDR2: MNHEY, SVGAGI. This CDR3 is built from 15 residues. The CDR3 coding sequence is TGTGCCAGCAGGAGGGACAGGGTAGGAGTCTACGAGCAGTACTTC. The encoded protein is CASRRDRVGVYEQYF.

V and J are TRBV2 and TRBJ2-3, with 7 bases lining up with TRBD2. Trimming cost V 5 bases and J 0 bases; bases outside gene matches: 11. CDR3 length: 17 residues. Germline CDR1 SNHLY, CDR2 FYNNEI. CDR3 loop: CASSFMGGITSTDTQYF. Here the CDR3 DNA reads TGTGCCAGCAGTTTTATGGGAGGGATTACAAGCACAGATACGCAGTATTTT.

This chain connects TRBV6-1 to TRBJ2-5, with TRBD1 matching over 8 bases. The J call may be in error: the DNA end matches TRBJ2-7 better. The CDR3 runs 14 residues. Germline V gives CDR1 MNHNS, CDR2 SASEGT. The CDR3 protein is CASSELDRVSEQYF. The CDR3 region has the DNA TGTGCCAGCAGTGAATTGGACAGGGTGAGCGAGCAGTACTTC.

The J gene is TRBJ1-5, the V gene TRBV27; TRBD1 matches at 7 bases. V lost 3 bases to trimming and J lost 5 bases; unmatched junction nucleotides: 13. CDR3 size: 17 residues. In germline, CDR1 is MNHEY, CDR2 SMNVEV (reference sequence). The DNA of the CDR3 is TGTGCCAGCAGTTTTAGGGGCCCGGGACAGAGTTATCAGCCCCAGCATTTT. Translated: CASSFRGPGQSYQPQHF.

The chain combines TRBV5-6 with TRBJ2-1; 7 bases line up with TRBD1. Germline CDR1 is SGHDT and CDR2 is YYEEEE. This CDR3 region has 13 residues. The V and J ends lost 0 bases and 9 bases, in that order; junction bases with no gene match: 3. The CDR3 sequence: CASSLGQGTEQFF. DNA of the CDR3: TGTGCCAGCAGCTTGGGACAGGGTACTGAGCAGTTCTTC. Supplemented by reference TRBV5-6 and TRBJ2-1, the full variable domain reads DAGVTQSPTHLIKTRGQQVTLRCSPKSGHDTVSWYQQALGQGPQFIFQYYEEEERQRGNFPDRFSGHQFPNYSSELNVNALLLGDSALYLCASSLGQGTEQFFGPGTRLTVL.

The chain couples TRBV6-5 to TRBJ2-2, with 8 bases matching TRBD1. The ends lost 0 bases at V and 1 base at J; junction bases unmatched: 1. Germline CDR1 and CDR2: MNHEY and SVGAGI. CDR3 length: 16 residues. This CDR3 reads CASSYSGQGNTGELFF. The CDR3, as DNA: TGTGCCAGCAGTTACTCTGGACAGGGGAACACCGGGGAGCTGTTTTTT.

The chain recombines TRBV4-2 with TRBJ2-3, with D possibly TRBD2 on 7 matching bases. Trimming took 5 bases from V and 5 from J, leaving 14 bases between them. This CDR3 is 14 amino acids long. The germline gives CDR1 LGHNA, CDR2 YNFKEQ. The CDR3 bases are TGTGCCAGCAGCTCAACGGGGGGCGGAGATACGCAGTATTTT. It codes for CASSSTGGGDTQYF.

The V call is TRBV7-9, the J call TRBJ2-1; TRBD1 matches at 8 bases. Germline CDR1 SEHNR, CDR2 FQNEAQ (reference sequence). The CDR3 sequence is 15 residues long. V dropped 5 bases and J dropped 2; count of bases not matched to a gene: 5. CDR3 residues: CASSTGGSAYNEQFF. The CDR3 DNA sequence: TGTGCCAGCAGCACAGGGGGTAGCGCCTACAATGAGCAGTTCTTC.

The V and J genes are TRBV29-1 and TRBJ2-1; 7 bases fit TRBD1. The CDR3 is 14 residues long. Germline values: CDR1 SQVTM, CDR2 ANQGSEA. V shed 0 bases, J shed 10 bases, and the junction held 9 bases outside the gene matches. The CDR3 reads CSVEDPDRQQEQFF. DNA for the CDR3: TGCAGCGTTGAAGATCCGGACAGGCAACAGGAGCAGTTCTTC.

This clone appeared once. This rearrangement joins TRBV28 to TRBJ1-1; TRBD1 matches at 9 bases. The CDR3 has 15 amino acids. Germline loops: CDR1 MDHEN, CDR2 SYDVKM. J gave up 2 bases and V 6 bases, and 7 bases lay outside the gene matches. DNA of the CDR3: TGTGCCAGCAGGCAGGAACAGGGGGCTAACACTGAAGCTTTCTTT. Residues: CASRQEQGANTEAFF.

V usage is TRBV30 and J usage is TRBJ1-1, with 8 positions matching TRBD1. Germline CDR1 reads GTSNPN; CDR2 reads SVGIG (reference sequence). CDR3 size: 13 residues. V shed 2 bases and J 5 bases; nucleotides not matched to a gene: 4. CDR3 in DNA: TGTGCCTGGAGTCGACAGGGGACTACTGAAGCTTTCTTT. It translates to CAWSRQGTTEAFF.

This chain uses TRBV7-2 with TRBJ2-2; 7 nucleotides align to TRBD1. V shed 5 bases and J 8 bases; nucleotides not matched to a gene: 11. This CDR3 is built from 15 residues. CDR1 and CDR2 (germline): SGHTA, FQGNSA. CDR3 DNA: TGTGCCAGCAGCCGCACTAGGGGGCGCTTTGGGGAGCTGTTTTTT. Its translation: CASSRTRGRFGELFF.